The 26 T cell receptor beta chains listed next were all sequenced from one sample in a study of blood T cell repertoires in COVID-19. Libraries were prepared by immunoSEQ multiplex PCR; TCRdb keeps only in-frame clonotypes and omits some of them. There are roughly 160,000 clones in the sample; about four fifths occur only once, and about 2.1% lies in the top ten. The source material was peripheral blood. These TCRs come from an elderly woman with acute or convalescent COVID-19.

This sequence joins TRBV4-1 and TRBJ2-3; D perhaps matches TRBD1 (6 bases). This CDR3 is 15 amino acids long. The ends were cut back, 0 bases at V and 4 bases at J, with 11 bases in the middle. From germline, CDR1 is MGHRA and CDR2 YSYEKL. This CDR3 is CASSQETGKADTQYF. The CDR3 DNA sequence: TGCGCCAGCAGCCAAGAAACAGGGAAGGCAGATACGCAGTATTTT.

This clone showed up just a few times. The chain joins TRBV4-1 to TRBJ1-4; tentatively, D is TRBD1 (5 bases). Germline V lookup: CDR1 MGHRA, CDR2 YSYEKL. The ends were cut back, 2 bases at V and 6 bases at J, with 16 bases in the middle. The CDR3 spans 16 residues. CDR3 nucleotides: TGCGCCAGCAGCCAAAATAGGGTGGGGGGTTATGAAAAACTGTTTTTT. This translates into CASSQNRVGGYEKLFF.

The V gene is TRBV27, the J gene TRBJ2-1; TRBD2 aligns across 7 bases. The germline V gene encodes CDR1 MNHEY and CDR2 SMNVEV (reference sequence). This CDR3 region has 14 residues. Losses at the gene ends were 7 bases for V and 3 bases for J; bases not matched to a gene: 6. The CDR3 protein is CASTLASGYNEQFF. The DNA of the CDR3 is TGTGCCAGCACTCTGGCTAGCGGCTACAATGAGCAGTTCTTC.

The rearrangement joins TRBV19 to TRBJ2-7; a weak D match, TRBD2 (6 bases). This CDR3 comprises 14 residues. The germline CDR1 and CDR2 sequences are LNHDA and SQIVND (reference sequence). Between the trimmed V and J ends, which lost 3 bases and 3 bases, there was a span of 12 bases. CDR3 region: CASSIGTLNYEQYF. The CDR3 bases are TGTGCCAGTAGTATTGGGACTCTTAACTACGAGCAGTACTTC.

The chain uses TRBV2 and TRBJ1-4; no firm D call. Germline lookup yields CDR1 SNHLY and CDR2 FYNNEI. This CDR3 is built from 15 residues. V was cut by 6 bases and J by 8 bases, with 19 bases left in between. The CDR3 DNA reads TGTGCCAGCAGAGCCTCGGGGTGGTTTAGCGAAAAACTGTTTTTT. It translates to CASRASGWFSEKLFF.

The chain employs TRBV7-2 and TRBJ2-2; no firm D call. The CDR3 has 15 residues. Germline CDR1 SGHTA, CDR2 FQGNSA. Trimming took off 3 bases at V and 0 bases at J, with 8 bases between the two ends. The CDR3 reads CASSFTSANTGELFF. CDR3 coding DNA: TGTGCCAGCAGCTTCACCAGTGCGAACACCGGGGAGCTGTTTTTT.

V gene TRBV13 combines with J gene TRBJ2-7, with a possible D match to TRBD2 (5 bases). The CDR3 is 15 amino acids. Trimming pared 3 bases from V and 5 bases from J, leaving 17 bases between. Per germline, CDR1 PRHDT and CDR2 FYEKMQ (reference sequence). The CDR3 DNA follows: TGTGCCAGCAGCTTTCGAGGGCGTCTCGCTCACGAGCAGTACTTC. Encoded protein: CASSFRGRLAHEQYF.

This clone was picked up one time. This chain uses TRBV6-5 with TRBJ1-2; maybe TRBD1 (6 bases). Germline CDR1 and CDR2: MNHEY and SVGAGI. The germline V and J ends were trimmed by 0 bases and 7 bases, with 18 bases remaining between them. This CDR3 comprises 16 residues. DNA for the CDR3: TGTGCCAGCAGTTACTCGCCGGCAGGGGAAAAGGCTGGCTACACCTTC. Translating gives CASSYSPAGEKAGYTF.

The chain links TRBV2 to TRBJ1-2; 8 bases match TRBD1. V was pared by 6 bases and J by 3 bases, with 9 bases of the junction left unmatched. This CDR3 spans 15 amino acids. CDR1 is SNHLY, CDR2 FYNNEI, per germline. DNA for the CDR3: TGTGCCAGCAGCGGTCCGGGACAGGCATACTATGGCTACACCTTC. Residues: CASSGPGQAYYGYTF. Filled out from reference TRBV2 and TRBJ1-2, the complete variable domain reads EPEVTQTPSHQVTQMGQEVILRCVPISNHLYFYWYRQILGQKVEFLVSFYNNEISEKSEIFDDQFSVERPDGSNFTLKIRSTKLEDSAMYFCASSGPGQAYYGYTFGSGTRLTVV.

The V gene is TRBV6-5, the J gene TRBJ2-7, with TRBD2 matching over 7 bases. V shed 6 bases, J shed 2 bases, and the junction held 4 bases outside the gene matches. This CDR3 contains 13 residues. CDR1 and CDR2 (germline): MNHEY, SVGAGI. CDR3 nucleotide sequence: TGTGCCAGCAGACCTGGGACTACCTACGAGCAGTACTTC. Protein product: CASRPGTTYEQYF.

This clone was recorded once. This chain links TRBV28 with TRBJ2-1; TRBD2 might be the D (5 bases). CDR1 and CDR2 from the germline V gene are MDHEN and SYDVKM. The ends were cut back, 2 bases at V and 1 base at J, with 6 bases in the middle. CDR3 length: 14 residues. The CDR3 reads CASSLRDSYNEQFF. DNA of the CDR3: TGTGCCAGCAGTTTACGGGATTCCTACAATGAGCAGTTCTTC.

The chain employs TRBV18 and TRBJ2-7; weak D call: TRBD2 (6 bases). Trimming left V 6 bases short and J 11 bases short, with 17 bases between. Germline CDR1 is KGHSH and CDR2 is LQKENI. The CDR3 contains 12 residues. The CDR3 loop reads CASSEGPPREYF. CDR3 in DNA: TGTGCCAGCTCGGAGGGTCCGCCTCGAGAGTACTTC. The full variable domain, its missing parts supplied by reference TRBV18 and TRBJ2-7, is NAGVMQNPRHLVRRRGQEARLRCSPMKGHSHVYWYRQLPEEGLKFMVYLQKENIIDESGMPKERFSAEFPKEGPSILRIQQVVRGDSAAYFCASSEGPPREYFGPGTRLTVT.

The chain has TRBV7-9 and TRBJ1-1; no clear D. CDR3 length: 13 amino acids. V was pared by 4 bases and J by 11 bases, with 17 bases between. Germline V gene sequence: CDR1 SEHNR, CDR2 FQNEAQ (reference sequence). CDR3 region: CASSSSSGSQAFF. The CDR3 coding sequence is TGTGCCAGCAGCTCCTCGTCGGGGAGTCAGGCTTTCTTT.

The chain has TRBV12-3 or TRBV12-4 and TRBJ2-1; D remains ambiguous. Trimming pared 5 bases from V and 9 bases from J, leaving 2 bases between. The CDR3 length is 9 residues. The CDR3 protein is CASSREQFF. The CDR3 nucleotides read TGTGCCAGCAGTCGTGAGCAGTTCTTC.

The J gene is TRBJ1-1, the V gene TRBV20-1; perhaps TRBD1 as D (5 bases). The ends were cut back, 3 bases at V and 5 bases at J, with 10 bases in the middle. CDR1 is DFQATT, CDR2 SNEGSKA, per germline (reference sequence). The CDR3 is made up of 12 amino acids. The CDR3 reads CSASQGWTEAFF. The CDR3 bases are TGCAGTGCTAGTCAGGGTTGGACTGAAGCTTTCTTT.

The rearrangement links TRBV7-2 to TRBJ2-2; D not certain. Germline CDR1 SGHTA, CDR2 FQGNSA. This CDR3 is built from 15 residues. Trimming left V 2 bases short and J 2 bases short, with 9 bases between. CDR3 coding DNA: TGTGCCAGCAGCTTAAGTGCGGCTAACACCGGGGAGCTGTTTTTT. It codes for CASSLSAANTGELFF.

The chain is built from TRBV24-1 and TRBJ1-2, with TRBD1 matching 12 bases. The trim removed 7 bases at V and 2 bases at J, leaving 4 bases unmatched. The germline CDR1 and CDR2 sequences are KGHDR and SFDVKD. The CDR3 runs to 15 residues. The DNA for the CDR3 is TGTGCCACCAGAGGGACAGGGGGCCCCAACTATGGCTACACCTTC. Residues: CATRGTGGPNYGYTF.

This chain links TRBV30 with TRBJ1-2; 8 nucleotides match TRBD1. Trimming cost V 5 bases and J 6 bases; bases outside gene matches: 14. The CDR3 covers 15 residues. Germline V CDR1 and CDR2: GTSNPN, SVGIG (reference sequence). CDR3 residues: CAWDIDGQGLNGYTF. In nucleotides, the CDR3 is TGTGCCTGGGACATTGACGGACAGGGTCTTAATGGCTACACCTTC.

The V call is TRBV3-1 (or the pseudogene TRBV3-2), the J call TRBJ1-3; maybe TRBD1 (6 bases). The CDR3 extends over 16 amino acids. Germline lookup yields CDR1 LGHDT and CDR2 YNNKEL (reference sequence). V was cut by 1 base and J by 0 bases, with 10 bases left in between. CDR3 DNA: TGTGCCAGCAGCCAAGGGACAGACGTCTCTGGAAACACCATATATTTT. Protein product: CASSQGTDVSGNTIYF.

DNA for the CDR3: TGTGCCAGCAGTCGTACAGGGCGAAACTACGAGCAGTACTTC. Translated, it gives CASSRTGRNYEQYF. The rearrangement joins TRBV25-1 to TRBJ2-7; perhaps TRBD1 as D (6 bases). V was shortened by 5 bases and J by 3 bases, with 14 bases between the two germline ends. The CDR3 consists of 14 residues. CDR1 is MGHDK and CDR2 is SYGVNS in the germline V gene.

This chain joins TRBV19 and TRBJ1-1; 8 bases map to TRBD1. This CDR3 has 14 residues. CDR1 is LNHDA and CDR2 is SQIVND in the germline V gene (reference sequence). The ends lost 3 bases at V and 5 bases at J; junction bases unmatched: 5. The CDR3 coding sequence is TGTGCCAGTAGTATTCCAGGGGGCCGAACTGAAGCTTTCTTT. It is translated as CASSIPGGRTEAFF.

This clone has more than one count but fewer than ten. The DNA for the CDR3 is TGTGCCAGCAGCGCCCAGAGCGGGGGCGAAACAGATACGCAGTATTTT. Amino acids: CASSAQSGGETDTQYF. The chain recombines TRBV7-9 with TRBJ2-3; TRBD2 matches at 8 bases. Trimming removed 5 bases from V and 3 bases from J; junction bases left unmatched: 10. Germline loops: CDR1 SEHNR, CDR2 FQNEAQ (reference sequence). CDR3 size: 16 residues.

The chain joins TRBV5-4 to TRBJ2-3; D unresolved. In germline, CDR1 is SGHNT, CDR2 YYREEE (reference sequence). Trimming took off 4 bases at V and 0 bases at J, with 12 bases between the two ends. The CDR3 spans 15 residues. CDR3 in amino acids: CASSLAASSTDTQYF. The CDR3 coding sequence is TGTGCCAGCAGCCTTGCGGCTTCTAGCACAGATACGCAGTATTTT. Full variable domain (missing parts from reference TRBV5-4 and TRBJ2-3): ETGVTQSPTHLIKTRGQQVTLRCSSQSGHNTVSWYQQALGQGPQFIFQYYREEENGRGNFPPRFSGLQFPNYSSELNVNALELDDSALYLCASSLAASSTDTQYFGPGTRLTVL.

The V and J genes are TRBV28 and TRBJ2-7, with TRBD1 identical over 7 bases. The CDR3 is 16 residues long. V was clipped by 6 bases and J by 9 bases; unmatched bases: 20. CDR1 and CDR2 from the germline V gene are MDHEN and SYDVKM. This chain's CDR3 is CASRGTASPALGVQYF. The CDR3 DNA sequence: TGTGCCAGCAGGGGGACAGCCTCACCGGCGCTTGGTGTGCAGTACTTC.

CDR3 nucleotide sequence: TGTGCCAGCAGCTCCGGGGGGCAAGAGACCCAGTACTTC. Its protein product is CASSSGGQETQYF. This chain uses TRBV7-3 with TRBJ2-5; 7 positions agree with TRBD2. The CDR3 runs to 13 residues. V lost 4 bases to trimming and J lost 2 bases; unmatched junction nucleotides: 1. Germline V gives CDR1 SGHTA, CDR2 FQGTGA. Together with reference TRBV7-3 and TRBJ2-5, the CDR3 gives the full variable domain: GAGVSQTPSNKVTEKGKYVELRCDPISGHTALYWYRQSLGQGPEFLIYFQGTGAADDSGLPNDRFFAVRPEGSVSTLKIQRTERGDSAVYLCASSSGGQETQYFGPGTRLLVL.

CDR3 nucleotides: TGCGCCAGCAGCCAGTTAGGGACAGATACAGATACGCAGTATTTT. This sequence encodes CASSQLGTDTDTQYF. The rearrangement uses TRBV5-1 and TRBJ2-3; TRBD1 matches 7 bases. Germline CDR1 is SGHRS and CDR2 is YFSETQ. Trimming at V came to 4 bases and at J to 3 bases, leaving 8 bases not matched to a gene. The CDR3 is 15 residues long.